This TCR beta chain is drawn from a study of shared clonotypes between healthy human individuals. Study as a whole: The composition of the donors was a couple of women and a few men aged 18 to 49.

Template for every sorted-subset replicate PCR totaled approximately 0.2 ug DNA, roughly 30,000 T cell genomes. Clones were sequenced by immunoSEQ multiplex PCR, and TCRdb holds only the in-frame ones, with some missing. The sample yields around 640,000 clones, approximately 96% seen once. Germline V gives CDR1 SGHNT, CDR2 YYREEE (reference sequence). The length of the CDR3 is 16 residues. After removal of 0 bases from V and 4 bases from J, the junction contained 5 bases not matched to a gene. Points on this clone: What it binds is unknown.

CD8 cells regarded as naive lacked CD45RO, were positively chosen for CCR7, and omitted terminally differentiated effector memory CD45RA+ cells. Findings and limits, study-wide: Naive CD4 clonotypes were shared across a few donors at roughly 5%. Generation probabilities of non-shared clonotypes were lower (relative to those shared by all four donors).

Sequenced sample: naive CD8+ T cells sorted from blood. The J gene is TRBJ2-1, the V gene TRBV5-4; 9 bases map to TRBD2. The TCR comes from a woman in her twenties or thirties in good health. The CDR3 nucleotides read TGTGCCAGCAGCTTGGTGGCTAGCGGGATTTACAATGAGCAGTTCTTC. It is translated as CASSLVASGIYNEQFF.